The 10 T cell receptor beta chains below were found in one sample sequenced in a study of blood T cell repertoires in COVID-19. Produced via immunoSEQ multiplex PCR; TCRdb's table is partial and in-frame only. Counted here are roughly 67,000 clones, 65% to 90% occurring once; the ten biggest clones make up roughly 24%. The sequenced sample consisted of peripheral blood. All receptors come from a man aged 45-65 years with acute or convalescent COVID-19.

The chain uses TRBV24-1 and TRBJ2-5, with 8 bases that match TRBD2. V trimming: 4 bases; J trimming: 5 bases; junction bases outside the gene matches: 8. CDR1 KGHDR and CDR2 SFDVKD come from the germline V gene. The CDR3 totals 15 residues. The CDR3 here is CATSDPRGDGETQYF. Here the CDR3 DNA reads TGTGCCACCAGTGACCCGCGGGGGGACGGTGAGACCCAGTACTTC.

This sequence joins TRBV7-8 and TRBJ2-1; 8 bases map to TRBD2. The CDR3 length is 13 residues. The ends lost 5 bases at V and 8 bases at J; junction bases unmatched: 5. Germline V gene sequence: CDR1 SGHVS, CDR2 FQNEAQ. CDR3 sequence reads: CASSLGLGDEQFF. The DNA for the CDR3 is TGTGCCAGCAGCCTGGGACTAGGGGATGAGCAGTTCTTC.

The chain employs TRBV27 and TRBJ2-7; 10 bases map to TRBD1. Germline CDR1 is MNHEY and CDR2 is SMNVEV (reference sequence). With 2 bases clipped from V and 3 bases from J, the junction kept 4 bases outside the gene matches. This CDR3 is built from 15 residues. CDR3 sequence: CASSLEGTGDYEQYF. CDR3 DNA: TGTGCCAGCAGTTTAGAAGGGACAGGGGACTACGAGCAGTACTTC.

This chain joins TRBV11-1 and TRBJ2-7, with 13 bases that match TRBD2. With V trimmed by 5 bases and J by 3 bases, 7 bases remained unmatched. Germline CDR1 SGHAT, CDR2 FQDESV (reference sequence). This CDR3 is built from 16 residues. In DNA, the CDR3 is TGTGCCAGCAGCAACGGACTAGCGGGGGCCCACTACGAGCAGTACTTC. Its translation: CASSNGLAGAHYEQYF.

This clone appeared a single time. The rearrangement links TRBV2 to TRBJ1-3; 7 nucleotides match TRBD1. J lost 4 bases, V lost 10 bases, and 19 bases had no gene match. The CDR3 is made up of 17 amino acids. From germline, CDR1 is SNHLY and CDR2 FYNNEI. In DNA, the CDR3 is TGTGCCACGACACAGGGGCCTGGGCCCGCTGAGGGAAACACCATATATTTT. Translating gives CATTQGPGPAEGNTIYF.

The chain recombines TRBV6-5 with TRBJ1-2; 7 nucleotides match TRBD1. This CDR3 region has 13 residues. V was clipped by 10 bases and J by 0 bases; unmatched bases: 5. Per germline, CDR1 MNHEY and CDR2 SVGAGI. Here the CDR3 DNA reads TGTGCCACAAGACAGGGAGCTAACTATGGCTACACCTTC. It yields the protein CATRQGANYGYTF.

Only one count was recorded for this clone. The V call is TRBV2, the J call TRBJ2-5; 10 bases match TRBD2. Looked up from germline, CDR1 is SNHLY and CDR2 is FYNNEI. V dropped 7 bases and J dropped 1; count of bases not matched to a gene: 6. The CDR3 covers 15 residues. The CDR3 DNA reads TGTGCCAGCACCCCGACTAGCGGGCTCCAAGAGACCCAGTACTTC. The encoded protein is CASTPTSGLQETQYF. Full variable domain (rest looked up from reference TRBV2 and TRBJ2-5): EPEVTQTPSHQVTQMGQEVILRCVPISNHLYFYWYRQILGQKVEFLVSFYNNEISEKSEIFDDQFSVERPDGSNFTLKIRSTKLEDSAMYFCASTPTSGLQETQYFGPGTRLLVL.

The chain carries TRBV12-2 and TRBJ2-5; whether TRBD1, the table's D call, matches the DNA was not checked. TRBV12-2 is flagged as a pseudogene. The CDR3 is 15 amino acids. The CDR3 nucleotides are TGTGTAAGTCGCTTACCAGGTACAAGAATGGAGACCCAGTACTTC. Translated, it gives CVSRLPGTRMETQYF.

V usage is TRBV10-1 and J usage is TRBJ1-1, with 7 bases that match TRBD1. Trimming removed 5 bases from V and 5 bases from J; junction bases left unmatched: 11. Germline V gene sequence: CDR1 WNHNN, CDR2 SYGVQD (reference sequence). CDR3 size: 15 residues. The CDR3 bases are TGCGCCAGCAGTCCCGGGAGGGGGCCGAGGACTGAAGCTTTCTTT. Translated, it gives CASSPGRGPRTEAFF.

V gene TRBV11-2 combines with J gene TRBJ2-5; maybe TRBD2 (7 bases). Deletions cut 3 bases from V and 0 bases from J, with 11 bases between. Germline loops: CDR1 SGHAT, CDR2 FQNNGV. The CDR3 extends over 15 amino acids. The CDR3 nucleotides are TGTGCCAGCAGCTTCGCGGGGGCATACCAAGAGACCCAGTACTTC. As protein: CASSFAGAYQETQYF.